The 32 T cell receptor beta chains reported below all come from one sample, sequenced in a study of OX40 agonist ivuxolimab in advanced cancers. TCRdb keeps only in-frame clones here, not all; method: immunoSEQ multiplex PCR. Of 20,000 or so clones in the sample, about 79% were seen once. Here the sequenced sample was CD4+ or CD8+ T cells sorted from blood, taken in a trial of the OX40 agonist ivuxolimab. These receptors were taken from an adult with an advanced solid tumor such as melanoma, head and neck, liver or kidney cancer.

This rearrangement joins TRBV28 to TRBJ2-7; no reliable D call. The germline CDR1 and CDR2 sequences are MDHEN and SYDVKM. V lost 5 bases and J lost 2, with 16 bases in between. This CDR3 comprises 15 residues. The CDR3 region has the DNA TGTGCCAGCAGTCAACTCCTCGGGTCCCCCTACGAGCAGTACTTC. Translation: CASSQLLGSPYEQYF.

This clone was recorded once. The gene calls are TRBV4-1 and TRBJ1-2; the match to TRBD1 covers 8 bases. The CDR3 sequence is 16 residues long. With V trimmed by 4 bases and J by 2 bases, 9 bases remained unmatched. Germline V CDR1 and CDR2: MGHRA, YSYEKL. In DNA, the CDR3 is TGCGCCAGCAGCCCTGCGACAGGGGAGTTCAACTATGGCTACACCTTC. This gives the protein CASSPATGEFNYGYTF.

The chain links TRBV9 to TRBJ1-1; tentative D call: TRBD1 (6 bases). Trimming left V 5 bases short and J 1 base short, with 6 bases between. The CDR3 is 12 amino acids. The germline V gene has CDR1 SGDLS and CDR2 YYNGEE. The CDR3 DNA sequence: TGTGCCAGCAGACAGGGGAACACTGAAGCTTTCTTT. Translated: CASRQGNTEAFF. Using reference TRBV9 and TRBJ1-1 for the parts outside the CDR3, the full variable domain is DSGVTQTPKHLITATGQRVTLRCSPRSGDLSVYWYQQSLDQGLQFLIQYYNGEERAKGNILERFSAQQFPDLHSELNLSSLELGDSALYFCASRQGNTEAFFGQGTRLTVV.

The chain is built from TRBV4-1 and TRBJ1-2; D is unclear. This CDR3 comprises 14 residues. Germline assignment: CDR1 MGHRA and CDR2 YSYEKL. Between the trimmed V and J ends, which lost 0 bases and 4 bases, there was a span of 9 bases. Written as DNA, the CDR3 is TGCGCCAGCAGCCAAGATCCCCCGGGCTATGGCTACACCTTC. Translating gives CASSQDPPGYGYTF.

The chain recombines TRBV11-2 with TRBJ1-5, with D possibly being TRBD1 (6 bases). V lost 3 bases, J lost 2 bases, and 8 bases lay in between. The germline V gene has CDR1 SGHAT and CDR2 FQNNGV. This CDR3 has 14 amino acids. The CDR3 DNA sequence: TGTGCCAGCAGCTTGGGGGGCGGCAATCAGCCCCAGCATTTT. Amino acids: CASSLGGGNQPQHF.

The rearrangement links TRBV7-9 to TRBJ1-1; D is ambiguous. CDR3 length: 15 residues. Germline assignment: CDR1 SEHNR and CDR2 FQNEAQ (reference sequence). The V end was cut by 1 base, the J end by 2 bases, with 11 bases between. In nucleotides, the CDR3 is TGTGCCAGCAGCTTAGGCATGATGAGTAACACTGAAGCTTTCTTT. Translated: CASSLGMMSNTEAFF.

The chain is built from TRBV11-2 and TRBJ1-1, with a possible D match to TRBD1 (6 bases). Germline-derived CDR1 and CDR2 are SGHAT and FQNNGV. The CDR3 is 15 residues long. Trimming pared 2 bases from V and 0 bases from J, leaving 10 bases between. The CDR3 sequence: CASSLPGAMNTEAFF. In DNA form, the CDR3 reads TGTGCCAGCAGCTTACCGGGGGCCATGAACACTGAAGCTTTCTTT. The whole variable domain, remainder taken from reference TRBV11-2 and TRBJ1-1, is EAGVAQSPRYKIIEKRQSVAFWCNPISGHATLYWYQQILGQGPKLLIQFQNNGVVDDSQLPKDRFSAERLKGVDSTLKIQPAKLEDSAVYLCASSLPGAMNTEAFFGQGTRLTVV.

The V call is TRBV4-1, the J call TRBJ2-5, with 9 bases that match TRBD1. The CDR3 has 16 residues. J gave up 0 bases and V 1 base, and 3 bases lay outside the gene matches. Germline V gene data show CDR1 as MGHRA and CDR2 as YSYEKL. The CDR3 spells CASSQVGTGNQETQYF. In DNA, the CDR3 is TGCGCCAGCAGCCAAGTTGGGACAGGGAACCAAGAGACCCAGTACTTC.

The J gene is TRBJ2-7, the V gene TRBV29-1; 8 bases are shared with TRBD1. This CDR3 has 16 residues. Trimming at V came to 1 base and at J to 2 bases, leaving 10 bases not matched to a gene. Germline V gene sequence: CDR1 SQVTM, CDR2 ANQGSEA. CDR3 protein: CSVEGANRDRPYEQYF. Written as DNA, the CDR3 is TGCAGCGTTGAAGGGGCCAACCGGGACAGGCCCTACGAGCAGTACTTC.

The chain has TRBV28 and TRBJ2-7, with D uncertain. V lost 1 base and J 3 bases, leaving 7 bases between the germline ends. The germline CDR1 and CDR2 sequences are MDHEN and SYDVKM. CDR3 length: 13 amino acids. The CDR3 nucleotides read TGTGCCAGCAGTTTATCCTACCACTACGAGCAGTACTTC. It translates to CASSLSYHYEQYF.

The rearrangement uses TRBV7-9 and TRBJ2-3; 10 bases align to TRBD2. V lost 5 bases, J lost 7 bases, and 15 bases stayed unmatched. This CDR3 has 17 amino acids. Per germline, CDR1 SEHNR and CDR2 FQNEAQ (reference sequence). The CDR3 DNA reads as TGTGCCAGCAGCCCAGCCGGGCTAGCGGGGGCCCGAAATACGCAGTATTTT. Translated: CASSPAGLAGARNTQYF.

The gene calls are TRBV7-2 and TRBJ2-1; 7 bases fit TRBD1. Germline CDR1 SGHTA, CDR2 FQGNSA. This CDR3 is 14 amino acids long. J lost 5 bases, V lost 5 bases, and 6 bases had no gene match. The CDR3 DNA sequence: TGTGCCAGCAGCCCCAAGGGGGCACACAATGAGCAGTTCTTC. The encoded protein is CASSPKGAHNEQFF.

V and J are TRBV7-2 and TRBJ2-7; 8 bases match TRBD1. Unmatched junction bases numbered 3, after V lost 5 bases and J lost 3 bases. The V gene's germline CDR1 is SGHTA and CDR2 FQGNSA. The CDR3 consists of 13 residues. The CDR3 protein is CASSPGQGYEQYF. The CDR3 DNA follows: TGTGCCAGCAGCCCCGGACAGGGCTACGAGCAGTACTTC. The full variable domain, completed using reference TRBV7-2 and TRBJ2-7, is GAGVSQSPSNKVTEKGKDVELRCDPISGHTALYWYRQSLGQGLEFLIYFQGNSAPDKSGLPSDRFSAERTGGSVSTLTIQRTQQEDSAVYLCASSPGQGYEQYFGPGTRLTVT.

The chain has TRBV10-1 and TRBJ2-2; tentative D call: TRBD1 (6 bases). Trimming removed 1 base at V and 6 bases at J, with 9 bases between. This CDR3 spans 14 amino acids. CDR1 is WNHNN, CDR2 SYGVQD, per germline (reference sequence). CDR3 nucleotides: TGCGCCAGCAGTGAGTGGTCAGGGGCCGGGGAGCTGTTTTTT. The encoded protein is CASSEWSGAGELFF.

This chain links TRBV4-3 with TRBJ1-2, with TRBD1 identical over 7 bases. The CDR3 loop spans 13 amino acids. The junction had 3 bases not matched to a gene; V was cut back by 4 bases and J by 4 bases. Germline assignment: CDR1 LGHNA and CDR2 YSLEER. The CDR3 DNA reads TGCGCCAGCAGCCCTGGGACAGTCTATGGCTACACCTTC. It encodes CASSPGTVYGYTF.

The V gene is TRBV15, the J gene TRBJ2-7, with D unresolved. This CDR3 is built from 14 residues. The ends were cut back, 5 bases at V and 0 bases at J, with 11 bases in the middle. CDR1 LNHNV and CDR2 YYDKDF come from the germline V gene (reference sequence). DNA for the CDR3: TGTGCCACCAGCGTTGGCAGCCTCTCCTACGAGCAGTACTTC. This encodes CATSVGSLSYEQYF.

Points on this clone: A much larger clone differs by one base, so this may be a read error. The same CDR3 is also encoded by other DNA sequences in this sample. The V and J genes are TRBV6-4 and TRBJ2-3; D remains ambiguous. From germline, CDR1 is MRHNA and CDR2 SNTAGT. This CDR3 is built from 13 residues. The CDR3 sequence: CASSEKGTDTQYF. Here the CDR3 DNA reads TGTGCCAGCAGTGAGAAGGGCACGGATACGCAGTATTTT.

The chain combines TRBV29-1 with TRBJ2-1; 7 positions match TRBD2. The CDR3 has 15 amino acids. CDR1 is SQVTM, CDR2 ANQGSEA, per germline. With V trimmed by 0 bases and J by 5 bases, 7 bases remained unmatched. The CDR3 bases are TGCAGCGTTGAAGATCGGGCTAGCGGTAACAATGAGCAGTTCTTC. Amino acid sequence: CSVEDRASGNNEQFF.

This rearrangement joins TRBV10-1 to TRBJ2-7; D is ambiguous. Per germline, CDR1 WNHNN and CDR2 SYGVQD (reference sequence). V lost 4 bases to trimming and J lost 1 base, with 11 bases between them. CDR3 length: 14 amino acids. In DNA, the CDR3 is TGCGCCAGCAGTGTTGGGCAATCATCCTACGAGCAGTACTTC. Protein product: CASSVGQSSYEQYF.

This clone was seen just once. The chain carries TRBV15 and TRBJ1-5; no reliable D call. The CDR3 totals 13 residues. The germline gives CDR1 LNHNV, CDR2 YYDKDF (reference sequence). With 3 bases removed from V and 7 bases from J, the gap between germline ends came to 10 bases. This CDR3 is CATSSLEGQPQHF. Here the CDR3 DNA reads TGTGCCACCAGCAGTTTAGAAGGGCAGCCCCAGCATTTT.

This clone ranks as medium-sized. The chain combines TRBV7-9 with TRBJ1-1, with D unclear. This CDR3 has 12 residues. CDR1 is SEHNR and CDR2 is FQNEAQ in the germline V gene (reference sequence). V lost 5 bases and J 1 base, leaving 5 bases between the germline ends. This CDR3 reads CASSPPNTEAFF. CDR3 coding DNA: TGTGCCAGCAGCCCACCGAACACTGAAGCTTTCTTT.

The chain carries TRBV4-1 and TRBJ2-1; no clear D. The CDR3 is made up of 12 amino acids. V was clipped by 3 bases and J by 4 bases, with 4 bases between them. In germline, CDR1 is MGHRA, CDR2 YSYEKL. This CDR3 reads CASSQDYNEQFF. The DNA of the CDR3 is TGCGCCAGCAGCCAGGATTACAATGAGCAGTTCTTC.

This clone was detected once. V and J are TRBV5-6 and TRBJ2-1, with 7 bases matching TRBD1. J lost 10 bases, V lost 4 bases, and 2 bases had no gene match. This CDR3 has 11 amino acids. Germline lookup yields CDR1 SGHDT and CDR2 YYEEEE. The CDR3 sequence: CASSLTGEQFF. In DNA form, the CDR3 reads TGTGCCAGCAGCCTGACAGGGGAGCAGTTCTTC.

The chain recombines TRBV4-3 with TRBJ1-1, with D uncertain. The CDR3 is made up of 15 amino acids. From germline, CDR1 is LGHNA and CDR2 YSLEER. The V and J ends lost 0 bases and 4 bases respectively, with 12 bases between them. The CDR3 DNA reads TGCGCCAGCAGCCAAGATGGTGTGGGCGGCACTGAAGCTTTCTTT. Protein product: CASSQDGVGGTEAFF.

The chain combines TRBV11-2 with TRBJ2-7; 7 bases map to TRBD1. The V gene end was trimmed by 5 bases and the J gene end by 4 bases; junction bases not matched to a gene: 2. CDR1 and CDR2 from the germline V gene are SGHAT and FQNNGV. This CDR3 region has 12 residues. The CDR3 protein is CASSPDRYEQYF. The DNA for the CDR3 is TGTGCCAGCAGCCCGGACAGGTACGAGCAGTACTTC.

The DNA for the CDR3 is TGTGCCAGCAGCCAAGAGGATTTTAACTCTGGAAACACCATATATTTT. The encoded protein is CASSQEDFNSGNTIYF. The chain is built from TRBV16 and TRBJ1-3; no definite D call. Per the germline V gene, CDR1 is KGHSY and CDR2 is FQNENV. This CDR3 region has 16 residues. V lost 2 bases to trimming and J lost 0 bases, with 11 bases between them.

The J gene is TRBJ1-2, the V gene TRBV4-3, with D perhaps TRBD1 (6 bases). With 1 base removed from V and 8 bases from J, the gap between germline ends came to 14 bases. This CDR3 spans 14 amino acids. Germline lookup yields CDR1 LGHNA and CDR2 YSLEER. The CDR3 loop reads CASSQVQGALGYTF. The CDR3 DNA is TGCGCCAGCAGCCAAGTACAGGGTGCCCTAGGCTACACCTTC.

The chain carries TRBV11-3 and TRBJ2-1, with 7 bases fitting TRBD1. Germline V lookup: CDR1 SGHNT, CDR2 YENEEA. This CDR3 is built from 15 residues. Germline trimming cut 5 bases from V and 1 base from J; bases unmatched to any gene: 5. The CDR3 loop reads CASSPGTASYNEQFF. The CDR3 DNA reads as TGTGCCAGCAGCCCTGGGACAGCGTCCTACAATGAGCAGTTCTTC. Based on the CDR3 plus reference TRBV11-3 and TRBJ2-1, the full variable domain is EAGVVQSPRYKIIEKKQPVAFWCNPISGHNTLYWYLQNLGQGPELLIRYENEEAVDDSQLPKDRFSAERLKGVDSTLKIQPAELGDSAVYLCASSPGTASYNEQFFGPGTRLTVL.

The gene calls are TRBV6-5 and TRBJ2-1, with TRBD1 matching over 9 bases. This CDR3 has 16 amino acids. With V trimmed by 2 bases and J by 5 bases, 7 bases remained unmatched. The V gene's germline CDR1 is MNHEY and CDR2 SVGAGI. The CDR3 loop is CASSYTDRGHNNEQFF. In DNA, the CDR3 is TGTGCCAGCAGTTACACGGACAGGGGCCATAACAATGAGCAGTTCTTC.

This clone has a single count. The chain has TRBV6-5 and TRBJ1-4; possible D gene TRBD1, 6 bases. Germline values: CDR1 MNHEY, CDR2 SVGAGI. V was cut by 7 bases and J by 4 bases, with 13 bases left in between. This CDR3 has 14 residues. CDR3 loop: CASTSTGFNEKLFF. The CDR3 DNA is TGTGCCAGCACCTCGACAGGATTTAATGAAAAACTGTTTTTT.

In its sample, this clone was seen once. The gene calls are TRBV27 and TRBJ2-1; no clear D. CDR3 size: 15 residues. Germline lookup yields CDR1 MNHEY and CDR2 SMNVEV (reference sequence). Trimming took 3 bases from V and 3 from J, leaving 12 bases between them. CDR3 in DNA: TGTGCCAGCAGTTTTTACGGGTACCTCTACAATGAGCAGTTCTTC. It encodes CASSFYGYLYNEQFF.

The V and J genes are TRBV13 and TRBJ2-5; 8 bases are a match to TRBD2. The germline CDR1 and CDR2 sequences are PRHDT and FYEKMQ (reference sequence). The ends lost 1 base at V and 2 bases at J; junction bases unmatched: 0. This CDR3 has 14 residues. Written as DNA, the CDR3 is TGTGCCAGCAGCTTAGCGGGGGGGCAAGAGACCCAGTACTTC. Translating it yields CASSLAGGQETQYF.